This record looks at one TCR beta chain sequence and its context. The data were obtained in a study of blood T cell repertoires in COVID-19. On the study more broadly: There were acute and convalescent COVID-19 samples, and they came from the United States, Italy and Spain. PBMCs, B-cell-depleted T cells, or T cells provided the cDNA or gDNA that made up the material.

V gave up 5 bases and J gave up 7 bases, with 11 bases separating them. Germline V gene sequence: CDR1 MNHEY, CDR2 SMNVEV (reference sequence). The length of the CDR3 is 12 residues. The repertoire was sequenced with immunoSEQ multiplex PCR; TCRdb's copy has only in-frame clones and lacks some. Of 250,000 to 350,000 clones in the sample, approximately 90% are singletons; the top ten hold around 9.3%. The receptor comes from a woman aged 18-29 years who had recovered from COVID-19. What was sequenced was PBMCs or T cells enriched from blood (not recorded which). The V call is TRBV27, the J call TRBJ1-2; no clear D gene. For the CDR3, the DNA is TGTGCCAGCAGTAAAAGCGGAGGTGGCTACACCTTC. Its protein product is CASSKSGGGYTF.